The rows below give T cell receptor beta chains drawn from one sample of a study of CD8 T cells in Susac syndrome. A single record per CDR3 protein comes from TCRdb applying MiXCR to the immunoSEQ multiplex PCR reads. The table has 180,000 or so distinct CDR3 sequences, just under 95% seen once. Sequenced: CD4+ T cells from PBMCs. Source of these receptors: a human donor with Susac syndrome. The CDR3 runs from the conserved cysteine through the conserved F or W. D genes are given only for firm matches. Expanded clones are given a class, and other clones once, few, many or no size at all.

j_call v_call clone_size d_call cdr3_nt cdr3_aa
TRBJ2-2 TRBV6-2/TRBV6-3 NA NA TGTGCCAGCAGCCCCCCACAGGTCACGAACACCGGGGAGCTGTTTTTT CASSPPQVTNTGELFF
TRBJ2-7 TRBV30 NA NA TGTGCCTGGAGCCTACAGGGTGTCGAGCAGTACTTC CAWSLQGVEQYF
TRBJ1-1 TRBV30 NA NA TGTGCCTGGACGGATCTGAACACTGAAGCTTTCTTT CAWTDLNTEAFF
TRBJ1-2 TRBV29-1 NA NA TGCAGCGTGAGACAGCCTTATGGCTACACCTTC CSVRQPYGYTF
TRBJ1-3 TRBV4-3 NA NA TGCGCCAGCAGCCAAGAGGTCGATCGTTGGACTGGAAACACCATATATTTT CASSQEVDRWTGNTIYF
TRBJ2-2 TRBV7-2 NA NA TGTGCCAGCAGCTGGACGGGGGACACCGGGGAGCTGTTTTTT CASSWTGDTGELFF
TRBJ1-6 TRBV27 once NA TGTGCCAGCAGTTTCCAGGGATTTAATTCACCCCTCCACTTT CASSFQGFNSPLHF
TRBJ2-7 TRBV28 NA NA TGTGCCAGCAGTGGACGAGAAATTATGTCCTACGAGCAGTACTTC CASSGREIMSYEQYF
TRBJ1-5 TRBV19 NA NA TGTGCCAGTAGTACACGTACCAGGGAGCTCAATCAGCCCCAGCATTTT CASSTRTRELNQPQHF
TRBJ2-6 TRBV27 once NA TGTGCCAGCAGTTTACTTCCGGGGACTGGGGCCAACGTCCTGACTTTC CASSLLPGTGANVLTF
TRBJ2-7 TRBV11-2 NA NA TGTGCCAGCAGCGGCTTGGGTGGTACCTACGAGCAGTACTTC CASSGLGGTYEQYF
TRBJ2-3 TRBV5-1 NA NA TGCGCCAGCAGCTTGGTCGGCCGCACAGATACGCAGTATTTT CASSLVGRTDTQYF
TRBJ2-3 TRBV5-1 NA NA TGCGCCAGCAGCGTGCGGCCGCGTGATACGCAGTATTTT CASSVRPRDTQYF
TRBJ2-6 TRBV7-8 NA TRBD1 TGTGCCAGCAGCTTTTTGGGCAGGGGGCGTACTGGGGCCAACGTCCTGACTTTC CASSFLGRGRTGANVLTF
TRBJ2-7 TRBV12-3/TRBV12-4 NA TRBD1 TGTGCCAGCAGTAAAGGACAGGGCAGCTCCTACGAGCAGTACTTC CASSKGQGSSYEQYF
TRBJ2-3 TRBV7-9 NA TRBD2 TGTGCTTGGGGCGGGGGGGCAGATACGCAGTATTTT CAWGGGADTQYF
TRBJ1-5 TRBV21-1 once NA TGTGCCAGCAGCACCTGGCGACGAGGCAATAGCAATCAGCCCCAGCATTTT CASSTWRRGNSNQPQHF
TRBJ1-1 TRBV29-1 NA NA TGCAGCGGTCGAAGCGCGGTGAACACTGAAGCTTTCTTT CSGRSAVNTEAFF
TRBJ2-2 TRBV2 NA NA TGTGCCAGCAGTGCAGGGGCGAACACCGGGGAGCTGTTTTTT CASSAGANTGELFF
TRBJ2-5 TRBV27 once TRBD2 TGTGCCAGCAGCAGCCTTCCGGGAGGAGGCCAAGAGACCCAGTACTTC CASSSLPGGGQETQYF
TRBJ2-6 TRBV28 NA NA TGTGCCAGCAGTTTTTTGTACAGGTCTGGGGCCAACGTCCTGACTTTC CASSFLYRSGANVLTF
TRBJ2-7 TRBV6-1 NA TRBD2 TGTGCCAGCAGTGCGTTAGGACTAGCGACACCCTACGAGCAGTACTTC CASSALGLATPYEQYF
TRBJ2-5 TRBV12-3/TRBV12-4 NA TRBD2 TGTGCCAGCAGTTTTGGTCGGGGGGACCAGTACTTC CASSFGRGDQYF
TRBJ2-7 TRBV28 NA NA TGTGCCGGGGGAGGTGGTCCTAGCTCCTACGAGCAGTACTTC CAGGGGPSSYEQYF
TRBJ2-3 TRBV20-1 NA NA TGCAGTGCTATAGAGGGGCGAGGCACAGATACGCAGTATTTT CSAIEGRGTDTQYF
TRBJ2-1 TRBV11-2 few TRBD2 TGTGCCAGCAGCTTAGACCCACTAGCGGCAAGGGAGCAGTTCTTC CASSLDPLAAREQFF
TRBJ2-2 TRBV7-9 NA NA TGTGCCAGCAGCCGAGGAAGTCAGGGGACCGGGGAGCTGTTTTTT CASSRGSQGTGELFF
TRBJ2-3 TRBV29-1 NA NA TGCAGCGTAAAGCGGGTACTCACAGATACGCAGTATTTT CSVKRVLTDTQYF
TRBJ1-6 TRBV5-4 NA NA TGTGCCAGCAGCCATTCTGGGGGGTCCAGCTCCTATAATTCACCCCTCCACTTT CASSHSGGSSSYNSPLHF
TRBJ1-2 TRBV3-1 NA TRBD1 TGTGCCAGCAGCCAAGATCTGAGGACAGGAGGCTACACCTTC CASSQDLRTGGYTF
TRBJ2-1 TRBV30 NA TRBD2 TGTGCCTGGAGTTCGAGCGGGAACTACAATGAGCAGTTCTTC CAWSSSGNYNEQFF
TRBJ1-1 TRBV9 NA NA TGTGCCAGCAGCCCCATGGGGAACACTGAAGCTTTCTTT CASSPMGNTEAFF
TRBJ2-1 TRBV25-1 NA TRBD1 TGTGCCAGCACCGGGACAGGGAGTCCGAGGTTCTTC CASTGTGSPRFF
TRBJ2-7 TRBV5-1 NA NA TGCGCCAGCAGCCCCGACGGGACGGACCCCTACGAGCAGTACTTC CASSPDGTDPYEQYF
TRBJ2-5 TRBV11-2 NA NA TGTGCCAGCAGCGTAGCGGTAGGGGTGGAGACCCAGTACTTC CASSVAVGVETQYF
TRBJ2-1 TRBV11-2 few TRBD2 TGTGCCAGCAGCTTGGGCGGGACTATCAATGAGCAGTTCTTC CASSLGGTINEQFF
TRBJ2-1 TRBV7-2 NA NA TGTGCCAGCAGCCAACAGGGCAATGAGCAGTTCTTC CASSQQGNEQFF
TRBJ2-3 TRBV9 NA TRBD2 TGTGCCAGCAGCGTAGATAGCGGGGTGAGGGCAGATACGCAGTATTTT CASSVDSGVRADTQYF
TRBJ2-1 TRBV5-1 NA NA TGCGCCAGCAGCCTGCAGGACAGCTTCAATGAGCAGTTCTTC CASSLQDSFNEQFF
TRBJ1-2 TRBV6-6 NA NA TGTGCCAGCAGCGCGCGATTTACGTATGGCTACACCTTC CASSARFTYGYTF
TRBJ2-5 TRBV5-5 NA TRBD1 TGTGCCAGCAGTCACCCGGGACAGGAGGGAGAGACCCAGTACTTC CASSHPGQEGETQYF
TRBJ2-5 TRBV10-3 NA NA TGTGCCATCAGTGAGAGCAACCAAGAGACCCAGTACTTC CAISESNQETQYF
TRBJ2-1 TRBV30 once NA TGTGCCTGGAGCACCCCGATTGGTAGGGCTGAGCAGTTCTTC CAWSTPIGRAEQFF
TRBJ2-3 TRBV28 few NA TGTGCCAGCAGTGGTCGGGCCACAGATACGCAGTATTTT CASSGRATDTQYF
TRBJ2-1 TRBV6-2/TRBV6-3 once TRBD2 TGTGCCAGCAGTCCGACCGGGACTAGCGTAAATGAGCAGTTCTTC CASSPTGTSVNEQFF
TRBJ2-1 TRBV9 once NA TGTGCCAGCAGCGTAGAAGGGGGCTCCTACAATGAGCAGTTCTTC CASSVEGGSYNEQFF
TRBJ2-3 TRBV24-1 NA TRBD1 TGTGCCACCAGTGATCCCCACAGGGGTAGCACAGATACGCAGTATTTT CATSDPHRGSTDTQYF
TRBJ2-1 TRBV29-1 NA TRBD1 TGCAGCGCCGAGCGGACAGGTTACAATGAGCAGTTCTTC CSAERTGYNEQFF
TRBJ2-3 TRBV18 NA NA TGTGCCAGCTCACCACTCGGGCCAGGGATTGCGGATACGCAGTATTTT CASSPLGPGIADTQYF
TRBJ1-1 TRBV10-2 NA TRBD1 TGCGCCAGCAGTGATGACAGGGGGGGTCCACGATTTTTAGAAGCTTTCTTT CASSDDRGGPRFLEAFF
TRBJ2-6 TRBV13 NA NA TGTGCCAGCAGCTTAAGGGGGGGCCGGAGGGCTGGGGCCAACGTCCTGACTTTC CASSLRGGRRAGANVLTF
TRBJ1-4 TRBV27 NA NA TGTGCCAGCAGGTACACTGCAACTAATGAAAAACTGTTTTTT CASRYTATNEKLFF